The rows below give T cell receptor beta chains drawn from one sample of a study of blood T cell repertoires in COVID-19. Only in-frame clones appear in the TCRdb table, and some are missing; sequencing was by immunoSEQ multiplex PCR. The table has about 100,000 clones, about 82% seen once. Sequencing used peripheral blood. The receptors were sampled from a man aged 45-65 years with active or convalescent COVID-19. CDR3s include the opening cysteine and the closing phenylalanine or tryptophan. D genes are given only for firm matches. Clone sizes are given selectively: once, few, many, or a class where the clone is expanded.

TRBV7-6	TRBJ2-3	NA	NA	TGTGCCAGCAGCCCGGGACTCAGCACAGATACGCAGTATTTT	CASSPGLSTDTQYF
TRBV2	TRBJ2-4	once	NA	TGTGCCAGCAGGACATTTCTAGCCAAAAACATTCAGTACTTC	CASRTFLAKNIQYF
TRBV3-1/TRBV3-2	TRBJ2-7	NA	TRBD1	TGTGCCAGCAGCCGAGGGACAGGCGGGTCGTACGAGCAGTACTTC	CASSRGTGGSYEQYF
TRBV4-1	TRBJ1-4	NA	NA	TGCGCCAGCAGCCTCGGGGGCGGGGGCGTTGAAAAACTGTTTTTT	CASSLGGGGVEKLFF
TRBV6-6	TRBJ1-2	NA	TRBD1	TGTGCCAGCAGCCTAGGACAGGAGGGGAGATACACCTTC	CASSLGQEGRYTF
TRBV27	TRBJ2-7	NA	TRBD1	TGTGCCAGCAGCACTTTGACAGGGTCCTCCTACGAGCAGTACTTC	CASSTLTGSSYEQYF
TRBV11-3	TRBJ1-1	NA	NA	TGTGCCAGCAAGGCTACGGGGAACACTGAAGCTTTCTTT	CASKATGNTEAFF
TRBV24-1	TRBJ2-7	NA	NA	TGTGCCACCAGTGCTACCGGACTAACGGACGAGCAGTACTTC	CATSATGLTDEQYF
TRBV5-1	TRBJ2-7	NA	NA	TGCGCCAGCAGCTTGACGGGGGAAGGGGCCTACGAGCAGTACTTC	CASSLTGEGAYEQYF
TRBV1	TRBJ2-3	NA	NA	TGCACCAGCAGCCTCGGACAAATTTCTGGGATTCAAGATACGCAGTATTTT	CTSSLGQISGIQDTQYF
TRBV18	TRBJ2-5	NA	TRBD1	TGTGCCAGCTCACCCAACAGGGGACAAGAGACCCAGTACTTC	CASSPNRGQETQYF
TRBV5-4	TRBJ2-3	NA	TRBD2	TGTGCCAGCAGTCAACCTACTAGCGGCAGCACAGATACGCAGTATTTT	CASSQPTSGSTDTQYF
TRBV6-5	TRBJ2-7	NA	TRBD1	TGTGCCAGTTTACCCGGGACAGGAAACTACGAGCAGTACTTC	CASLPGTGNYEQYF
TRBV3-1/TRBV3-2	TRBJ2-2	NA	TRBD1	TGTGCCAGCAGCCATCTAACAGGGGACACCGGGGAGCTGTTTTTT	CASSHLTGDTGELFF
TRBV30	TRBJ2-7	few	NA	TGTGCCTGGGGTATTGCCTACGAGCAGTACTTC	CAWGIAYEQYF
TRBV24-1	TRBJ2-1	NA	TRBD2	TGTGCCACCAGTGATCTCGGACTAGCGGGGAGTGAGCAGTTCTTC	CATSDLGLAGSEQFF
TRBV2	TRBJ1-2	once	NA	TGTGCCAGCAGGGGGGGTTGGGCCGAGGGCTACACCTTC	CASRGGWAEGYTF
TRBV6-6	TRBJ1-2	NA	NA	TGTGCCAGCAGATTAACAGGGAACTATGGCTACACCTTC	CASRLTGNYGYTF
TRBV7-8	TRBJ1-2	NA	TRBD1	TGTGCCAGCAGCTCACAGGGGGCGAAAGGGGTTGGCTACACCTTC	CASSSQGAKGVGYTF
TRBV7-2	TRBJ2-1	NA	TRBD2	TGTGCCAGCAGCAGGCTAGCGGCCTCCTACAATGAGCAGTTCTTC	CASSRLAASYNEQFF
TRBV5-4	TRBJ2-5	NA	TRBD1	TGTGCCAGCAGCATCCAGGGGGCAGAGACCCAGTACTTC	CASSIQGAETQYF
TRBV7-9	TRBJ1-1	NA	NA	TGTGCCAGCAGCTTAACGCGGAACACTGAAGCTTTCTTT	CASSLTRNTEAFF
TRBV13	TRBJ1-1	NA	NA	TGTGCCAGCAGCTACCGTCCCCCGCGCAGGGGGAACACTGAAGCTTTCTTT	CASSYRPPRRGNTEAFF
TRBV5-1	TRBJ2-4	NA	TRBD1	TGCGCCAGCAGCTGGAGACAGGGCGACATTCAGTACTTC	CASSWRQGDIQYF
TRBV7-6	TRBJ2-6	NA	NA	TGTGCCAGCAGCCCCAGCTCTGGGGCCAACGTCCTGACTTTC	CASSPSSGANVLTF
TRBV24-1	TRBJ2-1	NA	NA	TGTGCCACCAGTGATTTTCGGGGAGTGGATGAGCAGTTCTTC	CATSDFRGVDEQFF
TRBV5-1	TRBJ2-1	NA	NA	TGCGCCAGCAGCTTGGGAGGACTTAACAATGAGCAGTTCTTC	CASSLGGLNNEQFF
TRBV9	TRBJ1-2	NA	TRBD1	TGTGCCAGCAGCGCAGGACAGGCCCTTAACTATGGCTACACCTTC	CASSAGQALNYGYTF
TRBV19	TRBJ1-2	NA	NA	TGTGCCAGTAGCCGACAGAACTATGGCTACACCTTC	CASSRQNYGYTF
TRBV5-1	TRBJ1-2	NA	TRBD1	TGCGCCAGCAGCTTTAGCCAGGGGGGTTCTGGCTACACCTTC	CASSFSQGGSGYTF
TRBV27	TRBJ2-3	NA	NA	TGTGCCAGCAGTTTATCGGCAGGCCCCTGGGATACGCAGTATTTT	CASSLSAGPWDTQYF
TRBV5-1	TRBJ1-3	NA	TRBD1	TGCGCCAGCAGCGAACCAGGGGGTGGAAACACCATATATTTT	CASSEPGGGNTIYF
TRBV5-6	TRBJ2-7	few	TRBD2	TGTGCCAGCAGCTTGACTAGCGGGAGCTACGAGCAGTACTTC	CASSLTSGSYEQYF
TRBV19	TRBJ1-2	NA	NA	TGTGCCAGTGCCGTCGCGGAAGGCTACACCTTC	CASAVAEGYTF
TRBV2	TRBJ1-2	once	NA	TGTGCCAGCAGTGAAGTCAGGGGCGACTATGGCTACACCTTC	CASSEVRGDYGYTF
TRBV29-1	TRBJ2-1	once	TRBD2	TGCAGCGTTGTAGGGCGGGAGTTAGATGAGCAGTTCTTC	CSVVGRELDEQFF
TRBV2	TRBJ2-7	NA	NA	TGTGCCAGCCAGCTACGGACAACATTCTACGAGCAGTACTTC	CASQLRTTFYEQYF
TRBV5-5	TRBJ2-5	NA	TRBD2	TGTGCCAGCAGCTTCCTAGCGGGAGGAGAGACCCAGTACTTC	CASSFLAGGETQYF
TRBV7-9	TRBJ1-2	NA	TRBD1	TGTGCCAGCAGCGACTCCTCCGGGACAGGGGTCGACTATGGCTACACCTTC	CASSDSSGTGVDYGYTF
TRBV9	TRBJ2-5	few	NA	TGTGCCAGCAGCGTAGCACAGGCCTTCCAAGAGACCCAGTACTTC	CASSVAQAFQETQYF
TRBV5-1	TRBJ2-3	NA	TRBD1	TGCGCCAGCAGCTTCGGGACAGGCACAGATACGCAGTATTTT	CASSFGTGTDTQYF
TRBV2	TRBJ1-2	many	NA	TGTGCCAGCAGTGAAGCGGGGGCCTATGGCTACACCTTC	CASSEAGAYGYTF
TRBV10-1	TRBJ2-5	NA	TRBD2	TGCGCCAGCAGTGAGAGTGTGATCGGGCGGGAGAAAGAGACCCAGTACTTC	CASSESVIGREKETQYF
TRBV18	TRBJ1-5	NA	NA	TGTGCCAGCTCCCCCAGGGCCGGCAATCAGCCCCAGCATTTT	CASSPRAGNQPQHF
TRBV19	TRBJ1-5	NA	NA	TGTGCCAGTATGGACAGTCATAGCAATCAGCCCCAGCATTTT	CASMDSHSNQPQHF
TRBV29-1	TRBJ2-7	once	TRBD2	TGCAGCGTCGATCTTCCGGGAGGGTACGAGCAGTACTTC	CSVDLPGGYEQYF
TRBV6-1	TRBJ2-5	NA	TRBD2	TGTGCCAGCAGTGAAGCGGGGGGGGTTCAAGAGACCCAGTACTTC	CASSEAGGVQETQYF
TRBV4-2	TRBJ2-1	NA	TRBD2	TGTGCCAGCAGCCCAAGATATTCATCTAGCGGGATTCAAAGCTCCTACAATGAGCAGTTCTTC	CASSPRYSSSGIQSSYNEQFF
TRBV7-9	TRBJ2-1	NA	NA	TGTGCCAGCAGCTTAGGGGGGGTTAGCTCCTACAATGAGCAGTTCTTC	CASSLGGVSSYNEQFF
TRBV11-3	TRBJ1-2	NA	NA	TGTGCCAGCAGCCCACGGGGTGGAGGCTACACCTTC	CASSPRGGGYTF
TRBV4-2	TRBJ2-5	NA	TRBD2	TGTGCCAGCAGCCTGGGACTAGCGGGAGTGGAGACCCAGTACTTC	CASSLGLAGVETQYF